This is a list of T cell receptor beta chains from one sample in a study of a mutant IDH1 vaccine in newly diagnosed glioma. Profiled with immunoSEQ multiplex PCR; TCRdb holds only in-frame clones, not every one. The data show tens of thousands of clones, 75% to 90% seen once. These receptors lack a known antigen. The sample consisted of PBMCs, taken from a glioma patient whose treatment included an IDH1 peptide vaccine. The receptors originated from a woman aged 50 to 60 with glioma. CDR3s include the opening cysteine and the closing phenylalanine or tryptophan. D genes are given only for firm matches. Only part of the rows carry a size: once, few, many, or a class if the clone is expanded.

V	D	size	J	DNA	CDR3
TRBV10-3	NA	NA	TRBJ2-7	TGTGCCACCGGACAGTCCTACGAGCAGTACTTC	CATGQSYEQYF
TRBV7-2	NA	NA	TRBJ2-7	TGTGCCAGCAGCTTAGAAGGGATCTTGGGGGAGCAGTACTTC	CASSLEGILGEQYF
TRBV7-9	TRBD2	medium-sized	TRBJ2-5	TGTGCCAGCAGCCGGACTAGCGGGAGGGAAGAGACCCAGTACTTC	CASSRTSGREETQYF
TRBV7-8	NA	NA	TRBJ2-1	TGTGCCAGCAGCTTGGAGCGGGCCTACAATGAGCAGTTCTTC	CASSLERAYNEQFF
TRBV28	TRBD1	NA	TRBJ2-1	TGTGCCAGCAGTCTGGACAGGGGCGGTCTTTACAATGAGCAGTTCTTC	CASSLDRGGLYNEQFF
TRBV19	TRBD1	NA	TRBJ2-2	TGTGCCAGTACCCAGGACAGGATCGCCGGGGAGCTGTTTTTT	CASTQDRIAGELFF
TRBV2	NA	NA	TRBJ1-1	TGTGCCAGCACTGCGGGGATCAACACTGAAGCTTTCTTT	CASTAGINTEAFF
TRBV11-2	TRBD1	NA	TRBJ2-5	TGTGCCAGCAGCCCAACGGACAGGGCGGGGAGGCAAGAGACCCAGTACTTC	CASSPTDRAGRQETQYF
TRBV6-5	NA	NA	TRBJ2-1	TGTGCCAGCAGTCAGACTGGCAGCTCCTACAATGAGCAGTTCTTC	CASSQTGSSYNEQFF
TRBV7-9	TRBD1	NA	TRBJ2-5	TGTGCCAGCAGCTCTCGAGGGGGCTCTCAAGAGACCCAGTACTTC	CASSSRGGSQETQYF
TRBV9	TRBD2	NA	TRBJ2-1	TGTGCCAGCAGCGTAGGTGATGGCGGGAGAGAGCAGTTCTTC	CASSVGDGGREQFF
TRBV20-1	NA	once	TRBJ1-5	TGCAGTGCTAGACAAGACGTACCCCAGCATTTT	CSARQDVPQHF
TRBV5-1	NA	once	TRBJ2-3	TGCGCCAGCAGCTGGGGTAGCGAGCCCACAGATACGCAGTATTTT	CASSWGSEPTDTQYF
TRBV7-2	NA	NA	TRBJ2-5	TGTGCCAGCAGCCCTCCGGGACGGGCAGAGACCCAGTACTTC	CASSPPGRAETQYF
TRBV27	NA	NA	TRBJ2-3	TGTGCCAGCAGTCCACTCCTCGGGAGACAAGATACGCAGTATTTT	CASSPLLGRQDTQYF
TRBV11-2	NA	NA	TRBJ2-1	TGTGCCAGCAGCCCCTCGCCTCGCGGCTCCTACAATGAGCAGTTCTTC	CASSPSPRGSYNEQFF
TRBV28	TRBD1	NA	TRBJ1-1	TGTGCCAGCAGTTACGGGACAGGGGGCAACACTGAAGCTTTCTTT	CASSYGTGGNTEAFF
TRBV30	TRBD1	NA	TRBJ2-7	TGTGCCTGGAGTGTAACCCCGGGACAGGGACTTGGGGAGCAGTACTTC	CAWSVTPGQGLGEQYF
TRBV6-5	NA	NA	TRBJ1-1	TGTGCCAGCAGCCGGGATAGGAACACTGAAGCTTTCTTT	CASSRDRNTEAFF
TRBV27	NA	once	TRBJ1-2	TGTGCCAGCAGCCTGACCGGATCCAACTATGGCTACACCTTC	CASSLTGSNYGYTF
TRBV15	NA	NA	TRBJ1-6	TGTGCCACCAGCAGAAGACAGGCTTACACACCCCTCCACTTT	CATSRRQAYTPLHF
TRBV28	NA	NA	TRBJ2-6	TGTGCCAGCAGAGCGGGGGCAGGGGGAAAAGGGGCCAACGTCCTGACTTTC	CASRAGAGGKGANVLTF
TRBV6-5	NA	once	TRBJ1-5	TGTGCCAGCAGTTACTCGAGCGGGACACCCAATCAGCCCCAGCATTTT	CASSYSSGTPNQPQHF
TRBV9	NA	NA	TRBJ2-1	TGTGCCAGCAGCCTGGGAGGATTCTCCTACAATGAGCAGTTCTTC	CASSLGGFSYNEQFF
TRBV5-8	NA	NA	TRBJ2-7	TGTGCCAGCAGCCCGTCTTACTCTGGGAGGGAGCAGTACTTC	CASSPSYSGREQYF
TRBV10-1	NA	NA	TRBJ1-1	TGCGCCAGCAGTGAGTCCTTGGGGGCTGAAGCTTTCTTT	CASSESLGAEAFF
TRBV6-6	TRBD2	NA	TRBJ2-7	TGTGCCAGCAGCCCGACTAGCCCTCCCCGCTACGAGCAGTACTTC	CASSPTSPPRYEQYF
TRBV18	NA	NA	TRBJ1-5	TGTGCCAGCTCGCCTCGACGGAGCAATCAGCCCCAGCATTTT	CASSPRRSNQPQHF
TRBV19	TRBD2	NA	TRBJ2-1	TGTGCCAGTAGTCACGAGCGGGAGATGAGTGAGCAGTTCTTC	CASSHEREMSEQFF
TRBV6-1	TRBD1	NA	TRBJ2-7	TGTGCCTTACGATGGGACAGCACCTACGAGCAGTACTTC	CALRWDSTYEQYF
TRBV7-9	NA	NA	TRBJ1-6	TGTGCCAGCAGCTTTATATCATTGAGGGATAACCCCCTCCACTTT	CASSFISLRDNPLHF
TRBV5-1	NA	NA	TRBJ1-3	TGCGCCAGCAGCTTGGTATCAGGCAACTCTGGAAACACCATATATTTT	CASSLVSGNSGNTIYF
TRBV5-6	TRBD1	NA	TRBJ1-6	TGTGCCAGCAGCTTGGGGGGACAGAATAATTCACCCCTCCACTTT	CASSLGGQNNSPLHF
TRBV6-5	NA	NA	TRBJ2-7	TGTGCCAGCAGCTACGGGGCGGGGCCGTTAGGGCAGTACTTC	CASSYGAGPLGQYF
TRBV5-1	NA	NA	TRBJ2-7	TGCGCCAGCAGCTTGGCCGGGAATCCCGGCTCCTACGAGCAGTACTTC	CASSLAGNPGSYEQYF
TRBV5-1	TRBD2	once	TRBJ2-1	TGCGCCAGCAGCTTGATTTCCCGGACTAGCGGCTCCTACAATGAGCAGTTCTTC	CASSLISRTSGSYNEQFF
TRBV11-2	NA	NA	TRBJ2-7	TGTGCCAGCAGTCTTGACGGAGAGCTCTACGAGCAGTACTTC	CASSLDGELYEQYF
TRBV7-2	NA	few	TRBJ2-1	TGTGCCAGCAGCCCGGCGGTCTCCAAACACAATGAGCAGTTCTTC	CASSPAVSKHNEQFF
TRBV11-2	NA	NA	TRBJ2-3	TGTGCCAGCAGCCCGTCGGGGGGCCTCACAGATACGCAGTATTTT	CASSPSGGLTDTQYF
TRBV18	NA	NA	TRBJ1-2	TGTGCCAGCTCACCAGGAGGAGGGATGGGTGGCTACACCTTC	CASSPGGGMGGYTF
TRBV6-5	NA	few	TRBJ1-5	TGTGCCAGCAGTTACCGACAGAATAGCAATCAGCCCCAGCATTTT	CASSYRQNSNQPQHF
TRBV2	NA	NA	TRBJ2-5	TGTGCCAGCAGTGACCGAGAGACCCAGTACTTC	CASSDRETQYF